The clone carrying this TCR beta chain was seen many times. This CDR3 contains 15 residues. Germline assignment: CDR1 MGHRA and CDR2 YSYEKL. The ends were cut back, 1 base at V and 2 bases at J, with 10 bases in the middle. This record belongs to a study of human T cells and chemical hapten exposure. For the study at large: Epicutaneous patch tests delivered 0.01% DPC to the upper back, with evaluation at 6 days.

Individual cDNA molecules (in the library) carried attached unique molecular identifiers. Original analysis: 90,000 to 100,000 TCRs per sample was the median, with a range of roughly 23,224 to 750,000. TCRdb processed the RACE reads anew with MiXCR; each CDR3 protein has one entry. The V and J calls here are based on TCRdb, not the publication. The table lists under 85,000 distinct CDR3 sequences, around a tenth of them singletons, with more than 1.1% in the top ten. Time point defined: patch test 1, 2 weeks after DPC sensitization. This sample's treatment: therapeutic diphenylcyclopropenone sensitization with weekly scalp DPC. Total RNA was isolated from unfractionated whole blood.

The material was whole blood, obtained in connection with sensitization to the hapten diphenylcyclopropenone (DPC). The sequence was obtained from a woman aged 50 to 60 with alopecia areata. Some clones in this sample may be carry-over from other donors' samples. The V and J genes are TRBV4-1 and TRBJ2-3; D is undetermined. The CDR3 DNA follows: TGCGCCAGCAGCCAAGCCCAGGCGATCACAGATACGCAGTATTTT. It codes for CASSQAQAITDTQYF.